This entry features one T cell receptor (beta chain) sequence. The sample comes from a study of cytomegalovirus exposure and HLA in healthy donors. The CDR3 extends over 18 amino acids. Per germline, CDR1 SGHNT and CDR2 YENEEA. Trimming removed 3 bases from V and 5 bases from J; junction bases left unmatched: 15. This PCR relied on a set of 60 Vbeta primers and 13 Jbeta primers. Profiling relied on immunoSEQ multiplex PCR, and the TCRdb table lists in-frame clones only, not all of them. The data show about 67,000 clones, approximately 67% seen once. V and J are TRBV11-3 and TRBJ2-3; TRBD2 aligns across 9 bases. The source material was PBMCs. This clonotype originated in a woman between 25 and 40 years old in good health and CMV-seronegative. The CDR3 sequence: CASSFAGGGGGARDTQYF. The CDR3 DNA reads as TGTGCCAGCAGCTTTGCGGGAGGGGGCGGGGGGGCAAGAGATACGCAGTATTTT.